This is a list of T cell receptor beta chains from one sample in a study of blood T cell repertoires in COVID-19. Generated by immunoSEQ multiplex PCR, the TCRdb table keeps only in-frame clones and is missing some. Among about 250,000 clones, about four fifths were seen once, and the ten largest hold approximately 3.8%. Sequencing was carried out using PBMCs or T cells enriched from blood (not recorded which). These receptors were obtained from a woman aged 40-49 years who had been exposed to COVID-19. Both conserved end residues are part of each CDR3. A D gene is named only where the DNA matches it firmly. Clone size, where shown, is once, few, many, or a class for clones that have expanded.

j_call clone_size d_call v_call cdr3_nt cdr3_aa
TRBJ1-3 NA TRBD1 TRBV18 TGTGCCAGCTCACTAGGACAGGCGAGCTCTGGAAACACCATATATTTT CASSLGQASSGNTIYF
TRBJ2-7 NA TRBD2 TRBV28 TGTGCCAGCAGGGGACTAGCGGGCTCCTACGAGCAGTACTTC CASRGLAGSYEQYF
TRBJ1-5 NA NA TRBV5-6 TGTGCCAGCAGCTTTTACCCCCGAGATCAGCCCCAGCATTTT CASSFYPRDQPQHF
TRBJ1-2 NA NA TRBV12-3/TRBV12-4 TGTGCCAGCACCCCACAGGGTTTCTATGGCTACACCTTC CASTPQGFYGYTF
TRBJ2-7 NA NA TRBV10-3 TGTGCCATCCAACAGGGATTTTCCTACGAGCAGTACTTC CAIQQGFSYEQYF
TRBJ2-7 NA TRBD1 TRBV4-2 TGTGCCAGCAGCCAATCCGGACAGGGAGATCCCGAGCAGTACTTC CASSQSGQGDPEQYF
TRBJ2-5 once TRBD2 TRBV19 TGTGCCAGTAGCCGGGACTATTTCCAAGAGACCCAGTACTTC CASSRDYFQETQYF
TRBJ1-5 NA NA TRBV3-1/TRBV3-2 TGTGCTCGAACCCTGCCATGTTTCTACCGCAGATCGGCGGGGAATAGCAATCAGCCCCAGCATTTT CARTLPCFYRRSAGNSNQPQHF
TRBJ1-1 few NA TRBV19 TGTGCCAGTAGACCTCCCACAGGGAGTCGGACTGAAGCTTTCTTT CASRPPTGSRTEAFF
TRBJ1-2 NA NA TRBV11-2 TGTGCCAGCAGCTTAGGGAGCTATGGCTACACCTTC CASSLGSYGYTF
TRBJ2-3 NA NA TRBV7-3 TGTGCCAGCAGCTTAAGGCCTCTGGGTAGCGGTGCTACAGATACGCAGTATTTT CASSLRPLGSGATDTQYF
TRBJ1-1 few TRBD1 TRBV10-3 TGTGCCATCAGCCGACAGGGGGCGCGGACTGAAGCTTTCTTT CAISRQGARTEAFF
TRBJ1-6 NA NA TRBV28 TGTGCCAGCACCATACAAAGCTCCTATAATTCACCCCTCCACTTT CASTIQSSYNSPLHF
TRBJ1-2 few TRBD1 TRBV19 TGTGCCAGTAGTCTGGACAGGGGCACCTCCTATGGCTACACCTTC CASSLDRGTSYGYTF
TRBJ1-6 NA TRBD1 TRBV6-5 TGTGCCAGCAGTTATCGGACAGGGACTTCACCCCTCCACTTT CASSYRTGTSPLHF
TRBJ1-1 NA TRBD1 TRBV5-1 TGCGCCAGCAGCTCAGGGGGCACTGAAGCTTTCTTT CASSSGGTEAFF
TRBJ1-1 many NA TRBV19 TGTGCCAGTATCAGGGGTGTGAACACTGAAGCTTTCTTT CASIRGVNTEAFF